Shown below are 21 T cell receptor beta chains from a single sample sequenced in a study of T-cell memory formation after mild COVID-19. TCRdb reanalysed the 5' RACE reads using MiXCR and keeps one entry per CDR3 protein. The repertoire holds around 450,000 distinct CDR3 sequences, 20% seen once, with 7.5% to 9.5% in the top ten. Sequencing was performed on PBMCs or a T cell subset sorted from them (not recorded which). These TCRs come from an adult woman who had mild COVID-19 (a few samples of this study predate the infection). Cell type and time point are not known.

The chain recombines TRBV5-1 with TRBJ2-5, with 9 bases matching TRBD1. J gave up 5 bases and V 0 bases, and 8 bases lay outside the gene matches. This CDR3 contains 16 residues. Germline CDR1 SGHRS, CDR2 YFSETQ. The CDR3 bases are TGCGCCAGCAGCTTGGGGCCACAGGGGGCCCTGGAGACCCAGTACTTC. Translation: CASSLGPQGALETQYF. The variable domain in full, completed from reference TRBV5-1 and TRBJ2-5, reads KAGVTQTPRYLIKTRGQQVTLSCSPISGHRSVSWYQQTPGQGLQFLFEYFSETQRNKGNFPGRFSGRQFSNSRSEMNVSTLELGDSALYLCASSLGPQGALETQYFGPGTRLLVL.

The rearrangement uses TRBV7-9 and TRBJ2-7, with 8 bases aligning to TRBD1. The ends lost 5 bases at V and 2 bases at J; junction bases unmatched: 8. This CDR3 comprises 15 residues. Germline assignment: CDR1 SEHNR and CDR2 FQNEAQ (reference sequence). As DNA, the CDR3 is TGTGCCAGCAGCCATGCGACAGGGGAGGCCTACGAGCAGTACTTC. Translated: CASSHATGEAYEQYF.

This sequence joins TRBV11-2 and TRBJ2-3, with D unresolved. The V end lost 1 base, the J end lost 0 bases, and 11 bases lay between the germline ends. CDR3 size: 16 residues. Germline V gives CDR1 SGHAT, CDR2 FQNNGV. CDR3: CASSLVRIDSTDTQYF. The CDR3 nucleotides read TGTGCCAGCAGCTTAGTTCGGATAGATAGCACAGATACGCAGTATTTT.

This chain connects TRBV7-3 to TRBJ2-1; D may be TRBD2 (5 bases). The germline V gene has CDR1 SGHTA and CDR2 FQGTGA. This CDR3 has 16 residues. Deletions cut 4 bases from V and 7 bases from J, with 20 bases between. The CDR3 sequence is CASSSTTGLHMNEQFF. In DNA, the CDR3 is TGTGCCAGCAGCTCCACGACCGGACTCCACATGAATGAGCAGTTCTTC.

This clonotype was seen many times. The CDR3 sequence is CASSPRTSGTVYTQYF. Written as DNA, the CDR3 is TGTGCCAGCAGCCCTCGGACTAGCGGGACTGTGTATACGCAGTATTTT. V is TRBV7-6 and J is TRBJ2-3, with TRBD2 identical over 12 bases. Germline-derived CDR1 and CDR2 are SGHVS and FNYEAQ. The V gene end was trimmed by 5 bases and the J gene end by 7 bases; junction bases not matched to a gene: 10. The CDR3 sequence is 16 residues long.

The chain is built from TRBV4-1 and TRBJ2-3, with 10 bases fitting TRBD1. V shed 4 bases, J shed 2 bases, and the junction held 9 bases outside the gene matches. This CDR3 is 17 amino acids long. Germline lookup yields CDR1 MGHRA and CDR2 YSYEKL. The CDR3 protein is CASSPPGDRGYTDTQYF. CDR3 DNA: TGCGCCAGCAGCCCCCCCGGGGACAGGGGCTACACAGATACGCAGTATTTT.

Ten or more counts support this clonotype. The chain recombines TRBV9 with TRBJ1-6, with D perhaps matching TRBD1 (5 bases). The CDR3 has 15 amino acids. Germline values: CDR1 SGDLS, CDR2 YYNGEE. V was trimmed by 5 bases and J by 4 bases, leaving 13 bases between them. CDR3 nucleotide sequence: TGTGCCAGCAGTCCCGGGACCGGATATAATTCACCCCTCCACTTT. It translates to CASSPGTGYNSPLHF.

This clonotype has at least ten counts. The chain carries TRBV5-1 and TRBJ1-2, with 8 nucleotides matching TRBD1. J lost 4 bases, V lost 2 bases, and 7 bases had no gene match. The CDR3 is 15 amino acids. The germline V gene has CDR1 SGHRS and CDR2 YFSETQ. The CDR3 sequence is CASSFDRGEIYGYTF. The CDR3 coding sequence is TGCGCCAGCAGCTTCGACAGGGGAGAGATCTATGGCTACACCTTC. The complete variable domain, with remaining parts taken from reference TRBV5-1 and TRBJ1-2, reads KAGVTQTPRYLIKTRGQQVTLSCSPISGHRSVSWYQQTPGQGLQFLFEYFSETQRNKGNFPGRFSGRQFSNSRSEMNVSTLELGDSALYLCASSFDRGEIYGYTFGSGTRLTVV.

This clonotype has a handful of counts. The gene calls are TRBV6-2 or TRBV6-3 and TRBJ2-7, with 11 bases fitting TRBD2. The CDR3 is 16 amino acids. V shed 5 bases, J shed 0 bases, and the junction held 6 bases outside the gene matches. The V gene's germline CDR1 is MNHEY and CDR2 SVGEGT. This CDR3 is CASSPGTSGSSYEQYF. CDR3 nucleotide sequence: TGTGCCAGCAGTCCTGGGACTAGCGGTAGCTCCTACGAGCAGTACTTC.

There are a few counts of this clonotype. CDR3: CASSFLGADTQYF. The CDR3 coding sequence is TGTGCCAGCAGTTTCCTTGGGGCGGATACGCAGTATTTT. V gene TRBV12-3 or TRBV12-4 combines with J gene TRBJ2-3; maybe TRBD1 (5 bases). This CDR3 has 13 amino acids. Trimming removed 3 bases from V and 6 bases from J, with 10 bases in between.

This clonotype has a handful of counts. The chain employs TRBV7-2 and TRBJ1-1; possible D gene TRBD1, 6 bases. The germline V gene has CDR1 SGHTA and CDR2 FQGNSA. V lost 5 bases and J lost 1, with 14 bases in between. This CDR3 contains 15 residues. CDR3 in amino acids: CASSPNRASNTEAFF. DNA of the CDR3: TGTGCCAGCAGCCCGAACAGGGCTTCGAACACTGAAGCTTTCTTT.

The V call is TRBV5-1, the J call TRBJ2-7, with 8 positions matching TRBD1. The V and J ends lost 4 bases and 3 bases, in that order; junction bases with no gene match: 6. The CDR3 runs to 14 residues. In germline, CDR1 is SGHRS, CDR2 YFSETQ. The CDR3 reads CASSPGQGLYEQYF. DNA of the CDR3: TGCGCCAGCAGCCCCGGACAGGGCCTCTACGAGCAGTACTTC.

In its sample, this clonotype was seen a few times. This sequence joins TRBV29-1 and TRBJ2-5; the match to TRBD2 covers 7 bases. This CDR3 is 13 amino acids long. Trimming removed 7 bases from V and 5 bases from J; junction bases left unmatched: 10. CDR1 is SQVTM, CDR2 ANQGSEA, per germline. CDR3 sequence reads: CSAPRGRGETQYF. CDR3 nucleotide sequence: TGCAGCGCTCCACGCGGGAGAGGGGAGACCCAGTACTTC. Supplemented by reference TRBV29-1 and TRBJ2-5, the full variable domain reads SAVISQKPSRDICQRGTSLTIQCQVDSQVTMMFWYRQQPGQSLTLIATANQGSEATYESGFVIDKFPISRPNLTFSTLTVSNMSPEDSSIYLCSAPRGRGETQYFGPGTRLLVL.

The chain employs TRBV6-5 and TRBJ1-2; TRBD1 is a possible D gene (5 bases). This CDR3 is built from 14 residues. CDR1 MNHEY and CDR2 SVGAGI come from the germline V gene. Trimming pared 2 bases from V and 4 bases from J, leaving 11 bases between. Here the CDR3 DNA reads TGTGCCAGCAGTTACACCGGGACGGTCTATGGCTACACCTTC. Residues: CASSYTGTVYGYTF.

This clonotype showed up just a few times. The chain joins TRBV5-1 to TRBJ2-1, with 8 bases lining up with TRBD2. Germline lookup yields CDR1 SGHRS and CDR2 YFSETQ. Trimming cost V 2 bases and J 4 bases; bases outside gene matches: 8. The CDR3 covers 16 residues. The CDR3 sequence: CASSFSAGDVYNEQFF. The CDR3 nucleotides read TGCGCCAGCAGCTTCTCAGCGGGAGATGTTTACAATGAGCAGTTCTTC.

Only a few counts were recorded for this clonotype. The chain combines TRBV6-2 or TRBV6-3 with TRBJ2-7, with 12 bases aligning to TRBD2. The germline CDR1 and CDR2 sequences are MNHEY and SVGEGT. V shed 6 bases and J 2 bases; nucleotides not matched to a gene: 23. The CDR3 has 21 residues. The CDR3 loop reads CASRKLGASTSGRVGTYEQYF. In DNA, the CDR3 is TGTGCCAGCAGGAAGTTGGGGGCATCGACTAGCGGGAGAGTGGGAACCTACGAGCAGTACTTC.

CDR3 DNA sequence: TGTGCCAGCGGGATTAGCGGATATAGCACAGATACGCAGTATTTT. Translation gives CASGISGYSTDTQYF. V gene TRBV7-9 combines with J gene TRBJ2-3; D is perhaps TRBD2 (6 bases). The CDR3 contains 15 residues. V was shortened by 8 bases and J by 0 bases, with 15 bases between the two germline ends. Germline loops: CDR1 SEHNR, CDR2 FQNEAQ (reference sequence).

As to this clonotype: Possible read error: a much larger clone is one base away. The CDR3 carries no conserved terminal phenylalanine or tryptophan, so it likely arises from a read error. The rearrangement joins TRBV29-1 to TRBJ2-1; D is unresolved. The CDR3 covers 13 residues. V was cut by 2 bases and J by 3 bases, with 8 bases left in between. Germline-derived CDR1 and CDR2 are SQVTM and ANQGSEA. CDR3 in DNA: TGCAGCGTTGAACACACGAGCTACAATGAGCAGTTCTTA. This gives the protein CSVEHTSYNEQFL.

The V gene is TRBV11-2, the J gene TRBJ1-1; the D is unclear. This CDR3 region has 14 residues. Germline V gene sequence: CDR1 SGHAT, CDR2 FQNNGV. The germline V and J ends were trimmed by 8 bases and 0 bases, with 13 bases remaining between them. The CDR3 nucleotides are TGTGCCAGCTTAGCGATTCCCCTGAACACTGAAGCTTTCTTT. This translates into CASLAIPLNTEAFF.

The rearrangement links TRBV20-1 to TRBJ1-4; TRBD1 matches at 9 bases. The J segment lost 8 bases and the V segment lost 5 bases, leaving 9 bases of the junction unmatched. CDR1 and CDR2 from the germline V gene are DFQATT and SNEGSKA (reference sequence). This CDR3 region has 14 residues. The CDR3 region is CSAEAGTGTEKLFF. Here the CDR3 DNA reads TGCAGTGCTGAGGCCGGGACAGGGACAGAAAAACTGTTTTTT.

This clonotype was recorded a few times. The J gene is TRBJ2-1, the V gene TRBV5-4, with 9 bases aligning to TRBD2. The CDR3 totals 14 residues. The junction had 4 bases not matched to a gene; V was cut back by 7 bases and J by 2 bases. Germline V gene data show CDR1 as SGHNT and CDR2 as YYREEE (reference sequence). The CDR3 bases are TGTGCCAGCGGACGCGGGGGGGCCTACAATGAGCAGTTCTTC. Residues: CASGRGGAYNEQFF. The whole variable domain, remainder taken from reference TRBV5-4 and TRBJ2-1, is ETGVTQSPTHLIKTRGQQVTLRCSSQSGHNTVSWYQQALGQGPQFIFQYYREEENGRGNFPPRFSGLQFPNYSSELNVNALELDDSALYLCASGRGGAYNEQFFGPGTRLTVL.